The 29 T cell receptor beta chains below all came from one sample that was sequenced in a study of shared clonotypes between healthy human individuals. Repertoires were generated with immunoSEQ multiplex PCR, while TCRdb's copy carries only in-frame clones and drops some. The table includes 950,000 to 1,300,000 clones, 65% to 75% detected once. Material for sequencing was memory CD4+ T cells sorted from blood. The sample's subset: CD45RA-negative fraction. These receptors originate from a man in his late teens or twenties in good health.

The V call is TRBV6-5, the J call TRBJ2-7, with D perhaps matching TRBD2 (5 bases). V was shortened by 4 bases and J by 0 bases, with 13 bases between the two germline ends. Germline-derived CDR1 and CDR2 are MNHEY and SVGAGI. This CDR3 has 15 amino acids. The CDR3 DNA reads as TGTGCCAGCAGTTCGATAAGAGGGTACTCCTACGAGCAGTACTTC. Translated: CASSSIRGYSYEQYF.

This CDR3 is CASSHPTTNEKLFF. In nucleotides, the CDR3 is TGTGCCAGCAGCCATCCCACAACTAATGAAAAACTGTTTTTT. This rearrangement joins TRBV28 to TRBJ1-4; unclear D gene. The CDR3 is 14 residues long. Trimming shortened V by 6 bases and J by 0 bases, and 8 bases separated the two germline ends. CDR1 and CDR2 from the germline V gene are MDHEN and SYDVKM.

This clone was counted a few times. The rearrangement links TRBV6-1 to TRBJ2-3, with TRBD2 as a possible D gene (5 bases). The V and J ends lost 6 bases and 3 bases respectively, with 16 bases between them. The CDR3 is made up of 15 amino acids. Per the germline V gene, CDR1 is MNHNS and CDR2 is SASEGT. CDR3 amino acids: CASRGVYPQTDTQYF. DNA of the CDR3: TGTGCCAGCAGGGGAGTTTACCCCCAGACAGATACGCAGTATTTT.

This clone was seen a single time. The chain is built from TRBV13 and TRBJ2-3, with TRBD2 as a possible D gene (6 bases). The CDR3 runs to 13 residues. V lost 2 bases to trimming and J lost 6 bases, with 9 bases between them. The germline CDR1 and CDR2 sequences are PRHDT and FYEKMQ (reference sequence). CDR3 in DNA: TGTGCCAGCAGCTTACGAGGAGGGGATACGCAGTATTTT. Translated: CASSLRGGDTQYF.

This chain uses TRBV9 with TRBJ1-4; maybe TRBD1 (6 bases). Trimming removed 0 bases at V and 8 bases at J, with 14 bases between. Per germline, CDR1 SGDLS and CDR2 YYNGEE. CDR3 length: 15 amino acids. The CDR3 is CASSVAGDVLEKLFF. CDR3 in DNA: TGTGCCAGCAGCGTAGCAGGGGACGTCTTGGAAAAACTGTTTTTT.

The table lists this clone with a count of one. The CDR3 nucleotides are TGTGCCAGCAGTTACTCCCCCACTAGCGGGAGATACGAGCAGTACTTC. Protein sequence: CASSYSPTSGRYEQYF. V gene TRBV6-5 combines with J gene TRBJ2-7; 11 nucleotides line up with TRBD2. V lost 0 bases and J lost 4; bases outside the gene matches: 5. The CDR3 runs to 16 residues. Germline CDR1 and CDR2: MNHEY and SVGAGI.

The gene calls are TRBV10-3 and TRBJ1-6, with TRBD1 matching over 9 bases. V lost 8 bases to trimming and J lost 7 bases; unmatched junction nucleotides: 0. From germline, CDR1 is ENHRY and CDR2 SYGVKD. The CDR3 consists of 12 residues. CDR3 sequence: CAIGTGNSPLHF. The CDR3 region has the DNA TGTGCCATCGGGACAGGGAATTCACCCCTCCACTTT.

About this clone itself: A much larger clonotype is one base distant, so this may be a read error. The same CDR3 can be traced to other DNA sequences in this sample. The chain has TRBV11-2 and TRBJ1-1, with TRBD1 identical over 8 bases. Germline V gives CDR1 SGHAT, CDR2 FQNNGV. The trim removed 3 bases at V and 0 bases at J, leaving 0 bases unmatched. The CDR3 is made up of 14 amino acids. The CDR3 DNA reads as TGTGCCAGCAGCTTGGACAGGGTGAACACTGAAGCTTTCTTT. Translated, it gives CASSLDRVNTEAFF. Filled out from reference TRBV11-2 and TRBJ1-1, the complete variable domain reads EAGVAQSPRYKIIEKRQSVAFWCNPISGHATLYWYQQILGQGPKLLIQFQNNGVVDDSQLPKDRFSAERLKGVDSTLKIQPAKLEDSAVYLCASSLDRVNTEAFFGQGTRLTVV.

Details on this clone: The same CDR3 is also encoded by other DNA sequences in this sample. The chain joins TRBV20-1 to TRBJ2-5, with D possibly matching TRBD2 (6 bases). This CDR3 has 11 amino acids. Trimming took 3 bases from V and 4 from J, leaving 6 bases between them. Germline V CDR1 and CDR2: DFQATT, SNEGSKA (reference sequence). CDR3 bases: TGCAGTGCTAGCGGGGGAGAGACCCAGTACTTC. This sequence encodes CSASGGETQYF.

The table lists this clone with a count of one. The V gene is TRBV7-9, the J gene TRBJ2-1; 10 bases match TRBD2. This CDR3 is 15 amino acids long. Trimming cost V 7 bases and J 4 bases; bases outside gene matches: 7. The germline V gene encodes CDR1 SEHNR and CDR2 FQNEAQ (reference sequence). This CDR3 is CASTPAGGLYNEQFF. The CDR3 DNA reads as TGTGCCAGCACCCCAGCGGGAGGGCTTTACAATGAGCAGTTCTTC.

The V call is TRBV5-4, the J call TRBJ1-2; TRBD1 matches at 8 bases. J lost 2 bases, V lost 4 bases, and 4 bases had no gene match. From germline, CDR1 is SGHNT and CDR2 YYREEE (reference sequence). The CDR3 has 14 amino acids. DNA for the CDR3: TGTGCCAGCAGCGGTTGGACAGGGAACTATGGCTACACCTTC. It is translated as CASSGWTGNYGYTF.

In this sample, this clone turned up a few times. V usage is TRBV28 and J usage is TRBJ1-5; TRBD1 is a possible D gene (5 bases). Trimming removed 6 bases at V and 0 bases at J, with 9 bases between. The V gene's germline CDR1 is MDHEN and CDR2 SYDVKM. The CDR3 sequence is 14 residues long. The CDR3 sequence is CASSYRYSNQPQHF. CDR3 coding DNA: TGTGCCAGCAGCTACAGGTATAGCAATCAGCCCCAGCATTTT.

This clone occurred a few times. The gene calls are TRBV10-3 and TRBJ2-3, with no clear D. The CDR3 is made up of 14 amino acids. Germline CDR1 is ENHRY and CDR2 is SYGVKD. V was trimmed by 0 bases and J by 2 bases, leaving 6 bases between them. This CDR3 is CAISESASTDTQYF. CDR3 DNA sequence: TGTGCCATCAGTGAGTCGGCCTCCACAGATACGCAGTATTTT.

The V gene is TRBV6-1, the J gene TRBJ2-7; D is perhaps TRBD1 or TRBD2 (5 bases each). The CDR3 runs 15 residues. In germline, CDR1 is MNHNS, CDR2 SASEGT. V lost 1 base, J lost 2 bases, and 12 bases lay in between. The CDR3 protein is CASSEGGTFPYEQYF. The CDR3 nucleotides are TGTGCCAGCAGTGAAGGGGGGACCTTTCCCTACGAGCAGTACTTC.

This clone was seen just once. The chain is built from TRBV7-2 and TRBJ2-5, with D possibly matching TRBD2 (7 bases). Germline V CDR1 and CDR2: SGHTA, FQGNSA. V lost 5 bases to trimming and J lost 5 bases, with 30 bases between them. CDR3 size: 19 residues. In DNA form, the CDR3 reads TGTGCCAGCAGCGGATGGCCCCATCTAGCGGCCCAGGGGAGGGAGACCCAGTACTTC. Encoded protein: CASSGWPHLAAQGRETQYF.

This clone was observed once. The chain employs TRBV5-1 and TRBJ1-1; the D is unclear. Germline V lookup: CDR1 SGHRS, CDR2 YFSETQ. The CDR3 length is 16 residues. V dropped 0 bases and J dropped 1 base, with 13 bases sitting between them. CDR3 DNA: TGCGCCAGCAGCTTGGGAGCCGCAGGCCCGAACACTGAAGCTTTCTTT. Translated: CASSLGAAGPNTEAFF.

In this sample, this clone turned up once. Written as DNA, the CDR3 is TGTGCCAGCAGCCGGACTAGTAACGAGCAGTACTTC. This gives the protein CASSRTSNEQYF. The chain uses TRBV2 and TRBJ2-7; 7 nucleotides match TRBD2. Losses at the gene ends were 6 bases for V and 5 bases for J; bases not matched to a gene: 4. Germline V gives CDR1 SNHLY, CDR2 FYNNEI. This CDR3 comprises 12 residues. The whole variable domain, filled in from reference TRBV2 and TRBJ2-7, reads EPEVTQTPSHQVTQMGQEVILRCVPISNHLYFYWYRQILGQKVEFLVSFYNNEISEKSEIFDDQFSVERPDGSNFTLKIRSTKLEDSAMYFCASSRTSNEQYFGPGTRLTVT.

Comments on this clone: Different DNA sequences within this sample yield the same CDR3. V usage is TRBV18 and J usage is TRBJ2-2; tentative D call: TRBD2 (6 bases). This CDR3 comprises 13 residues. Trimming removed 3 bases from V and 4 bases from J, with 6 bases in between. Germline V gene sequence: CDR1 KGHSH, CDR2 LQKENI. The CDR3 is CASSPGGTGELFF. The DNA for the CDR3 is TGTGCCAGCTCACCCGGGGGCACCGGGGAGCTGTTTTTT.

The gene calls are TRBV30 and TRBJ2-3, with a possible D match to TRBD1 (5 bases). The V and J ends lost 4 bases and 6 bases respectively, with 17 bases between them. CDR3 length equals 14 residues. Germline CDR1 is GTSNPN and CDR2 is SVGIG (reference sequence). CDR3 DNA sequence: TGTGCCTGGACCCTAGGGGCTAGTGGGGATACGCAGTATTTT. Translation gives CAWTLGASGDTQYF.

A remark on this clone: This same CDR3 is encoded by further DNA sequences in the sample. The chain links TRBV27 to TRBJ2-7; D possibly corresponds to TRBD1 (5 bases). CDR1 is MNHEY and CDR2 is SMNVEV in the germline V gene (reference sequence). V lost 2 bases and J 1 base, leaving 6 bases between the germline ends. The CDR3 covers 13 residues. The CDR3 here is CASSLRGSYEQYF. The DNA of the CDR3 is TGTGCCAGCAGTTTAAGGGGTTCCTACGAGCAGTACTTC.

The CDR3 spells CASCSGPGGGTDTQYF. CDR3 DNA sequence: TGTGCCAGCTGCAGCGGACCCGGTGGGGGCACAGATACGCAGTATTTT. The chain has TRBV7-2 and TRBJ2-3; D is perhaps TRBD2 (5 bases). This CDR3 is built from 16 residues. Germline assignment: CDR1 SGHTA and CDR2 FQGNSA. Between the trimmed V and J ends, which lost 8 bases and 1 base, there was a span of 19 bases.

This sequence joins TRBV5-5 and TRBJ2-3; the D is unclear. The CDR3 totals 13 residues. Trimming left V 2 bases short and J 2 bases short, with 6 bases between. Germline CDR1 SGHKS, CDR2 YYEKEE (reference sequence). The DNA for the CDR3 is TGTGCCAGCAGCTTTACAGACACAGATACGCAGTATTTT. Encoded protein: CASSFTDTDTQYF.

V is TRBV18 and J is TRBJ1-1; no clear D gene. The length of the CDR3 is 16 residues. The germline CDR1 and CDR2 sequences are KGHSH and LQKENI. The V gene lost 3 bases and the J gene lost 0 bases, with 14 bases spanning the gap. The CDR3 DNA follows: TGTGCCAGCTCACCCCCCATCGGGGTATTGAACACTGAAGCTTTCTTT. Protein sequence: CASSPPIGVLNTEAFF.

This clone was seen a few times. This chain uses TRBV5-1 with TRBJ2-1; D could derive from TRBD1 or TRBD2 (5 bases each). The germline V and J ends were trimmed by 7 bases and 7 bases, with 12 bases remaining between them. Germline CDR1 is SGHRS and CDR2 is YFSETQ. CDR3 size: 12 residues. The CDR3 DNA follows: TGCGCCAGCTCGGGGTCAGGGAATGAGCAGTTCTTC. This translates into CASSGSGNEQFF.

Here the CDR3 reads CASSFLQGPENEAFF. The CDR3 DNA reads TGCGCCAGCAGCTTCCTACAGGGACCGGAAAATGAAGCTTTCTTT. The chain joins TRBV5-1 to TRBJ1-1; D might be TRBD1 (6 bases). Germline V gene lookup returns CDR1 SGHRS and CDR2 YFSETQ. CDR3 length: 15 amino acids. Trimming took off 2 bases at V and 7 bases at J, with 18 bases between the two ends.

The genes are TRBV6-6 and TRBJ1-1; a possible D gene is TRBD1 (6 bases). Trimming removed 6 bases at V and 2 bases at J, with 16 bases between. Germline-derived CDR1 and CDR2 are MNHNY and SVGAGI (reference sequence). The CDR3 is 15 amino acids. CDR3 in DNA: TGTGCCAGCAGCTCCCACACGGGGGGCAACACTGAAGCTTTCTTT. This encodes CASSSHTGGNTEAFF.

The rearrangement joins TRBV25-1 to TRBJ1-1, with TRBD1 identical over 8 bases. This CDR3 is 15 amino acids long. Germline-derived CDR1 and CDR2 are MGHDK and SYGVNS. With V trimmed by 4 bases and J by 5 bases, 9 bases remained unmatched. CDR3 protein: CASSGATGGETEAFF. The DNA of the CDR3 is TGTGCCAGCAGTGGTGCAACAGGGGGGGAGACTGAAGCTTTCTTT.

The rearrangement links TRBV4-2 to TRBJ1-1; 7 bases are a match to TRBD1. The J segment lost 0 bases and the V segment lost 4 bases, leaving 8 bases of the junction unmatched. The germline gives CDR1 LGHNA, CDR2 YNFKEQ. The CDR3 spans 16 residues. The CDR3 protein is CASSPDRATVNTEAFF. CDR3 coding DNA: TGTGCCAGCAGCCCCGACAGGGCGACCGTGAACACTGAAGCTTTCTTT.

This chain connects TRBV7-6 to TRBJ1-4, with D unresolved. V lost 6 bases, J lost 5 bases, and 16 bases lay in between. Germline V gene lookup returns CDR1 SGHVS and CDR2 FNYEAQ. CDR3 length: 15 amino acids. This CDR3 is CASSRPAPLNEKLFF. CDR3 in DNA: TGTGCCAGCAGTCGTCCAGCACCACTGAATGAAAAACTGTTTTTT.